Listed here are 24 T cell receptor beta chains from one sample, sequenced in a study of shared clonotypes between healthy human individuals. Clones were sequenced by immunoSEQ multiplex PCR, and TCRdb holds only the in-frame ones, with some missing. This table has 850,000 to 1,200,000 clones, about 70% appearing once. The sequenced material came from memory CD4+ T cells sorted from blood. Subset indicated: CD45RA-negative fraction. All receptors derive from a man aged 18 to 29 in good health.

This clone was observed a single time. This clone may be a read error of a much larger clone one base away. Other DNA sequences in this specimen translate into the identical CDR3. V and J are TRBV5-1 and TRBJ2-2, with unresolved D. V dropped 4 bases and J dropped 1 base, with 2 bases sitting between them. CDR3 length: 12 residues. Germline CDR1 SGHRS, CDR2 YFSETQ. The CDR3 region is CASSVNTGELFF. As DNA, the CDR3 is TGCGCCAGCAGCGTGAACACCGGGGAGCTGTTTTTT.

The chain recombines TRBV29-1 with TRBJ1-2; TRBD1 is a possible D gene (5 bases). With 4 bases removed from V and 0 bases from J, the gap between germline ends came to 15 bases. CDR1 and CDR2 (germline): SQVTM, ANQGSEA. This CDR3 is built from 15 residues. The CDR3: CSVGGSTVSNYGYTF. The CDR3 DNA reads TGCAGCGTTGGTGGGTCGACAGTCTCTAACTATGGCTACACCTTC.

CDR3 coding DNA: TGTGCCAGCAGTCGTCCCGGGACAGGGACATACGAGCAGTACTTC. Its protein product is CASSRPGTGTYEQYF. The chain uses TRBV28 and TRBJ2-7, with 9 positions matching TRBD1. The CDR3 runs 15 residues. Germline CDR1 MDHEN, CDR2 SYDVKM. The V segment lost 5 bases and the J segment 4 bases; nucleotides outside the gene matches: 9.

This clone was counted between two and nine times. The chain is built from TRBV2 and TRBJ1-1; no definite D call. Germline V CDR1 and CDR2: SNHLY, FYNNEI. V lost 4 bases and J lost 8, with 5 bases in between. The CDR3 extends over 10 amino acids. In nucleotides, the CDR3 is TGTGCCAGCAGTGCCCAGGAAGCTTTCTTT. Translating gives CASSAQEAFF.

The rearrangement joins TRBV28 to TRBJ2-3, with 8 nucleotides matching TRBD1. With 1 base clipped from V and 0 bases from J, the junction kept 6 bases outside the gene matches. CDR3 length: 17 amino acids. From germline, CDR1 is MDHEN and CDR2 SYDVKM. The CDR3 sequence: CASSLLDGTGSTDTQYF. CDR3 sequence (DNA): TGTGCCAGCAGTTTATTAGATGGGACAGGCAGCACAGATACGCAGTATTTT.

This rearrangement joins TRBV28 to TRBJ2-5, with a weak D call TRBD1 (6 bases). Looked up from germline, CDR1 is MDHEN and CDR2 is SYDVKM. This CDR3 has 14 amino acids. V was shortened by 3 bases and J by 1 base, with 9 bases between the two germline ends. The CDR3 DNA is TGTGCCAGCAGTTTCCACAGGGCCCAAGAGACCCAGTACTTC. Its protein product is CASSFHRAQETQYF. The full variable domain, completed using reference TRBV28 and TRBJ2-5, is DVKVTQSSRYLVKRTGEKVFLECVQDMDHENMFWYRQDPGLGLRLIYFSYDVKMKEKGDIPEGYSVSREKKERFSLILESASTNQTSMYLCASSFHRAQETQYFGPGTRLLVL.

Worth noting for this clone: Other DNA sequences of this sample code for an identical CDR3. This chain uses TRBV5-1 with TRBJ2-3; TRBD2 agrees at 10 bases. The V gene end was trimmed by 5 bases and the J gene end by 4 bases; junction bases not matched to a gene: 4. This CDR3 has 14 residues. The germline V gene encodes CDR1 SGHRS and CDR2 YFSETQ. CDR3 nucleotides: TGCGCCAGCAGTCCCGGGACTAGCGCAGATACGCAGTATTTT. It translates to CASSPGTSADTQYF.

The J gene is TRBJ2-5, the V gene TRBV11-2, with D perhaps matching TRBD1 (5 bases). V was trimmed by 1 base and J by 4 bases, leaving 16 bases between them. Germline lookup yields CDR1 SGHAT and CDR2 FQNNGV. This CDR3 comprises 16 residues. The CDR3: CASSLGRGQGRETQYF. CDR3 DNA: TGTGCCAGCAGCTTAGGACGTGGGCAGGGCCGAGAGACCCAGTACTTC.

The chain is built from TRBV5-4 and TRBJ2-5, with a possible D match to TRBD1 (5 bases). This CDR3 is 13 amino acids long. Germline CDR1 is SGHNT and CDR2 is YYREEE (reference sequence). The germline V and J ends were trimmed by 2 bases and 5 bases, with 10 bases remaining between them. The CDR3: CASSFRVRETQYF. CDR3 sequence (DNA): TGTGCCAGCAGCTTCAGGGTCCGCGAGACCCAGTACTTC.

V is TRBV11-2 and J is TRBJ1-6, with a tentative D call TRBD1 (5 bases). V was cut by 1 base and J by 5 bases, with 9 bases left in between. CDR3 length: 15 amino acids. CDR1 SGHAT and CDR2 FQNNGV come from the germline V gene. The CDR3 spells CASSLGGQDNSPLHF. In nucleotides, the CDR3 is TGTGCCAGCAGCTTAGGGGGCCAGGATAATTCACCCCTCCACTTT.

This clone showed up just a few times. The rearrangement uses TRBV4-1 and TRBJ2-5; 12 bases are a match to TRBD2. The CDR3 covers 18 residues. Germline lookup yields CDR1 MGHRA and CDR2 YSYEKL. V trimming: 0 bases; J trimming: 4 bases; junction bases outside the gene matches: 9. The CDR3 coding sequence is TGCGCCAGCAGCCAAGACCACTCTAGCGGGAGGGCCCCAGAGACCCAGTACTTC. Residues: CASSQDHSSGRAPETQYF.

Here the CDR3 DNA reads TGTGCCAGCAGCCTTCTAGCGGTAGGGACAGATACGCAGTATTTT. This encodes CASSLLAVGTDTQYF. The V and J genes are TRBV7-2 and TRBJ2-3, with 7 bases that match TRBD2. Trimming at V came to 5 bases and at J to 3 bases, leaving 8 bases not matched to a gene. This CDR3 region has 15 residues. Germline lookup yields CDR1 SGHTA and CDR2 FQGNSA.

The chain employs TRBV9 and TRBJ1-6, with 10 nucleotides matching TRBD1. V shed 3 bases, J shed 9 bases, and the junction held 9 bases outside the gene matches. The CDR3 is 16 amino acids. CDR1 and CDR2 (germline): SGDLS, YYNGEE. The CDR3 DNA reads as TGTGCCAGCAGCGAGGACAGGGGGTCTTTGATTTCACCCCTCCACTTT. This encodes CASSEDRGSLISPLHF. Full variable domain (rest looked up from reference TRBV9 and TRBJ1-6): DSGVTQTPKHLITATGQRVTLRCSPRSGDLSVYWYQQSLDQGLQFLIQYYNGEERAKGNILERFSAQQFPDLHSELNLSSLELGDSALYFCASSEDRGSLISPLHFGNGTRLTVT.

This clone was counted a few times. The chain recombines TRBV5-1 with TRBJ2-3; 9 bases align to TRBD2. CDR3 length: 15 amino acids. The V gene end was trimmed by 3 bases and the J gene end by 4 bases; junction bases not matched to a gene: 6. Germline V gene sequence: CDR1 SGHRS, CDR2 YFSETQ. The DNA of the CDR3 is TGCGCCAGCAGCTCCTTGGCGGGAGGGCCAGATACGCAGTATTTT. It codes for CASSSLAGGPDTQYF.

The rearrangement joins TRBV6-6 to TRBJ1-1; D may be TRBD1 (6 bases). This CDR3 has 15 residues. V shed 6 bases and J shed 2 bases, with 16 bases lying between them. From germline, CDR1 is MNHNY and CDR2 SVGAGI (reference sequence). The DNA of the CDR3 is TGTGCCAGCAGGGCCGAGGGGGGCTCAAACACTGAAGCTTTCTTT. Amino acid sequence: CASRAEGGSNTEAFF.

Comment on this clone: In the same sample, other DNA sequences code for this CDR3. The chain combines TRBV7-9 with TRBJ2-3; unclear D gene. V lost 1 base and J 3 bases, leaving 5 bases between the germline ends. The V gene's germline CDR1 is SEHNR and CDR2 FQNEAQ (reference sequence). CDR3 size: 13 residues. CDR3 loop: CASSLVGTDTQYF. DNA for the CDR3: TGTGCCAGCAGCTTAGTCGGGACAGATACGCAGTATTTT. Drawing the rest from reference TRBV7-9 and TRBJ2-3, the complete variable domain is DTGVSQNPRHKITKRGQNVTFRCDPISEHNRLYWYRQTLGQGPEFLTYFQNEAQLEKSRLLSDRFSAERPKGSFSTLEIQRTEQGDSAMYLCASSLVGTDTQYFGPGTRLTVL.

The genes are TRBV30 and TRBJ2-6; 9 nucleotides align to TRBD1. J gave up 1 base and V 5 bases, and 0 bases lay outside the gene matches. Germline loops: CDR1 GTSNPN, CDR2 SVGIG (reference sequence). There are 14 residues in the CDR3. In DNA form, the CDR3 reads TGTGCCTGGGGGACAGGGTCTGGGGCCAACGTCCTGACTTTC. Its translation is CAWGTGSGANVLTF.

V and J are TRBV28 and TRBJ2-7; no clear D. Germline loops: CDR1 MDHEN, CDR2 SYDVKM. There are 14 residues in the CDR3. The V and J ends lost 3 bases and 2 bases respectively, with 11 bases between them. CDR3 sequence: CASSFYGTTYEQYF. DNA of the CDR3: TGTGCCAGCAGTTTTTACGGTACTACCTACGAGCAGTACTTC. Drawing the rest from reference TRBV28 and TRBJ2-7, the complete variable domain is DVKVTQSSRYLVKRTGEKVFLECVQDMDHENMFWYRQDPGLGLRLIYFSYDVKMKEKGDIPEGYSVSREKKERFSLILESASTNQTSMYLCASSFYGTTYEQYFGPGTRLTVT.

The chain is built from TRBV13 and TRBJ2-1; a weak D match, TRBD2 (7 bases). This CDR3 spans 14 amino acids. From germline, CDR1 is PRHDT and CDR2 FYEKMQ (reference sequence). Between the trimmed V and J ends, which lost 3 bases and 8 bases, there was a span of 14 bases. CDR3 DNA sequence: TGTGCCAGCAGCTTCGGGGGGCCGAGGGATGAGCAGTTCTTC. Protein product: CASSFGGPRDEQFF.

The chain is built from TRBV5-1 and TRBJ2-5, with TRBD2 as a possible D gene (6 bases). Germline V gives CDR1 SGHRS, CDR2 YFSETQ. The CDR3 runs to 14 residues. Trimming took off 6 bases at V and 2 bases at J, with 14 bases between the two ends. CDR3 DNA sequence: TGCGCCAGCAACCCGGGACTCACACAAGAGACCCAGTACTTC. It translates to CASNPGLTQETQYF.

The chain recombines TRBV30 with TRBJ1-1; D is possibly TRBD1 (5 bases). This CDR3 has 18 residues. The V end was cut by 5 bases, the J end by 4 bases, with 29 bases between. Germline CDR1 GTSNPN, CDR2 SVGIG (reference sequence). The CDR3 region has the DNA TGTGCCTGGGTCGATTCCCTCCGGAGGTCAGGGCTTACCACTGAAGCTTTCTTT. It specifies CAWVDSLRRSGLTTEAFF.

Concerning this clone: Other DNA sequences in this sample translate to the same CDR3. The chain joins TRBV5-4 to TRBJ1-2; D remains unclear. The CDR3 covers 14 residues. With 0 bases removed from V and 1 base from J, the gap between germline ends came to 7 bases. CDR1 and CDR2 (germline): SGHNT, YYREEE (reference sequence). DNA of the CDR3: TGTGCCAGCAGCTTGGCGGGGTTTAACTATGGCTACACCTTC. Its protein is CASSLAGFNYGYTF.

This clone was detected a few times. The chain employs TRBV10-3 and TRBJ2-3; unclear D gene. The germline CDR1 and CDR2 sequences are ENHRY and SYGVKD. The CDR3 is made up of 14 amino acids. V dropped 2 bases and J dropped 0 bases, with 6 bases sitting between them. The CDR3 DNA is TGTGCCATCAGTGAGGACCCTAGCACAGATACGCAGTATTTT. Translating gives CAISEDPSTDTQYF.

The V gene is TRBV2, the J gene TRBJ2-1, with D perhaps TRBD1 or TRBD2 (6 bases each). The CDR3 totals 15 residues. CDR1 and CDR2 from the germline V gene are SNHLY and FYNNEI. V dropped 7 bases and J dropped 2 bases, with 15 bases sitting between them. CDR3 DNA: TGTGCCAGCACACCACAGGGAGGACCCTACAATGAGCAGTTCTTC. This codes for CASTPQGGPYNEQFF.